These 8 T cell receptor beta chains share one sample of origin, sequenced in a study of T-cell memory formation after mild COVID-19 (dated by TCRdb to the early 2020s). The receptor library was made with 5' RACE. The listed sequencing device is Illumina NovaSeq 6000. The public reads were reprocessed in TCRdb via fastp at Q25 and MiXCR, keeping in-frame beta chains. Each entry merges the rows of one CDR3 protein and shows their most common DNA and genes. The sample records 300,000 to 400,000 distinct CDR3 sequences, roughly 15% of which are singletons. The top ten clones comprise 20% to 25% of the sample. The specimen sequenced was PBMCs or a T cell subset sorted from them (not recorded which). The source of these receptors is a man between 18 and 29 years old who had mild COVID-19 (a few samples of this study predate the infection). The sample titles of this study are shuffled in the database, so cell type and time point are left out; the donor was told from shared clones.

The table lists this clonotype with a few counts. V gene TRBV6-6 combines with J gene TRBJ2-1; D not resolved. The CDR3 is 13 amino acids. Germline V gene sequence: CDR1 MNHNY, CDR2 SVGAGI (reference sequence). V gave up 7 bases and J gave up 4 bases, with 11 bases separating them. CDR3 region: CASMRSAYNEQFF. CDR3 nucleotide sequence: TGTGCCAGCATGAGGAGCGCATACAATGAGCAGTTCTTC.

This clonotype was seen more than once but under ten times. The chain links TRBV7-2 to TRBJ2-5; D remains ambiguous. CDR1 is SGHTA and CDR2 is FQGNSA in the germline V gene. V lost 5 bases, J lost 11 bases, and 18 bases lay in between. This CDR3 has 13 residues. Here the CDR3 DNA reads TGTGCCAGCAGCCCCAATGGGTTCGTAGCACAGTACTTC. It is translated as CASSPNGFVAQYF.

This clonotype was picked up many times. This chain connects TRBV7-9 to TRBJ1-6; the match to TRBD1 covers 7 bases. With V trimmed by 5 bases and J by 9 bases, 10 bases remained unmatched. Germline CDR1 is SEHNR and CDR2 is FQNEAQ (reference sequence). The CDR3 covers 15 residues. CDR3 DNA: TGTGCCAGCAGCCGCGACAGGGTGGAGTTTTCACCCCTCCACTTT. Translated: CASSRDRVEFSPLHF.

V usage is TRBV6-2 or TRBV6-3 and J usage is TRBJ2-3, with D possibly TRBD1 on 6 matching bases. Per germline, CDR1 MNHEY and CDR2 SVGEGT. This CDR3 region has 11 residues. Trimming pared 4 bases from V and 10 bases from J, leaving 9 bases between. The CDR3 loop reads CASSLSGAQYF. The CDR3 nucleotides are TGTGCCAGCAGTTTGTCAGGGGCGCAGTATTTT.

V and J are TRBV20-1 and TRBJ1-4, with D possibly TRBD1 on 6 matching bases. Deletions cut 6 bases from V and 4 bases from J, with 18 bases between. The CDR3 consists of 15 residues. Germline V gene sequence: CDR1 DFQATT, CDR2 SNEGSKA (reference sequence). CDR3 coding DNA: TGCAGTGCGAACTACCAGCGGGGGCGTAATGAAAAACTGTTTTTT. Translation: CSANYQRGRNEKLFF.

The chain joins TRBV18 to TRBJ2-5; D gene ambiguous. Germline CDR1 is KGHSH and CDR2 is LQKENI. V lost 2 bases and J 2 bases, leaving 6 bases between the germline ends. The CDR3 loop spans 13 amino acids. In nucleotides, the CDR3 is TGTGCCAGCTCACCAGGGATGCAAGAGACCCAGTACTTC. Translation gives CASSPGMQETQYF.

This clonotype was found a few times. The chain uses TRBV30 and TRBJ1-1; D possibly corresponds to TRBD1 (5 bases). The germline CDR1 and CDR2 sequences are GTSNPN and SVGIG (reference sequence). The V and J ends lost 3 bases and 1 base respectively, with 18 bases between them. The CDR3 is 16 residues long. CDR3 coding DNA: TGTGCCTGGAGCGCCATCCTAGGGGTTCCGAACACTGAAGCTTTCTTT. The encoded protein is CAWSAILGVPNTEAFF.

The V call is TRBV15, the J call TRBJ2-4; no firm D call. The CDR3 contains 13 residues. Trimming shortened V by 3 bases and J by 8 bases, and 11 bases separated the two germline ends. The V gene's germline CDR1 is LNHNV and CDR2 YYDKDF (reference sequence). The CDR3 loop is CATSSEWTDIQYF. The CDR3 DNA is TGTGCCACCAGCAGTGAATGGACGGACATTCAGTACTTC. Complete variable domain (other parts from reference TRBV15 and TRBJ2-4): DAMVIQNPRYQVTQFGKPVTLSCSQTLNHNVMYWYQQKSSQAPKLLFHYYDKDFNNEADTPDNFQSRRPNTSFCFLDIRSPGLGDTAMYLCATSSEWTDIQYFGAGTRLSVL.